This T cell receptor (beta chain) came from a study of T cell responses to AZD1222 COVID-19 vaccine. Findings and limits, study-wide: Baseline seropositivity characterized only a handful of AZD1222 recipients. Spike as a whole was targeted by vaccine-associated CD4 TCRs, dominant at 160-218 and 743-854.

Worth noting for this clone: Its target is not known.

Sequenced by immunoSEQ multiplex PCR; TCRdb stores in-frame clones only, minus some. Of more than 100,000 clones listed, about 93% are singletons. The germline V gene has CDR1 MGHRA and CDR2 YSYEKL. V dropped 0 bases and J dropped 1 base, with 13 bases sitting between them. The CDR3 loop spans 16 amino acids. This clonotype was sampled from an adult in good health. The chain employs TRBV4-1 and TRBJ2-7; perhaps TRBD2 as D (5 bases). Here the sequenced sample was peripheral blood, taken on day 0 of AZD1222 vaccination. The DNA of the CDR3 is TGCGCCAGCAGCCAAGATACCCAGCGGAGATCCTACGAGCAGTACTTC. It is translated as CASSQDTQRRSYEQYF.